Listed below are T cell receptor beta chains from one sample, sequenced in a study of cytomegalovirus exposure and HLA in healthy donors. TCRdb keeps only in-frame clones here, not all; method: immunoSEQ multiplex PCR. This sample has 200,000 or so clones, with 60% to 80% found just once. Sequences were obtained from PBMCs. All receptors come from a man between 18 and 35 years old in good health and CMV-seronegative. Each CDR3 is given with its conserved first and last residue. The D gene is left open where the match is weak.

d_gene: TRBD1
v_gene: TRBV13
j_gene: TRBJ1-5
CDR3nt: TGTGCCAGCACCAGGGGGCGGGGTGGCAATCAGCCCCAGCATTTT
CDR3aa: CASTRGRGGNQPQHF

d_gene: TRBD1
v_gene: TRBV7-2
j_gene: TRBJ2-1
CDR3nt: TGTGCCAGCAGCTTGGGACAGGGGGCCTACAATGAGCAGTTCTTC
CDR3aa: CASSLGQGAYNEQFF

d_gene: -
v_gene: TRBV4-3
j_gene: TRBJ2-7
CDR3nt: TGCGCCAGCAGCCAAGAGTCTTCCTACGAGCAGTACTTC
CDR3aa: CASSQESSYEQYF

d_gene: -
v_gene: TRBV2
j_gene: TRBJ1-3
CDR3nt: TGTGCCAGCAGTGAACAGGGTCTTATCGGAAACACCATATATTTT
CDR3aa: CASSEQGLIGNTIYF

d_gene: TRBD1
v_gene: TRBV9
j_gene: TRBJ1-2
CDR3nt: TGTGCCAGCAGCGTAGGGACAGGGGGTAAACTATATGGCTACACCTTC
CDR3aa: CASSVGTGGKLYGYTF

d_gene: TRBD1
v_gene: TRBV10-3
j_gene: TRBJ1-5
CDR3nt: TGTGCCACCTCTCGACGGACAGGGGTCGACAATCAGCCCCAGCATTTT
CDR3aa: CATSRRTGVDNQPQHF

d_gene: -
v_gene: TRBV30
j_gene: TRBJ1-5
CDR3nt: TGTGCCTGGAGCGTCAGGGAAAGTCAGCCCCAGCATTTT
CDR3aa: CAWSVRESQPQHF

d_gene: TRBD1
v_gene: TRBV4-3
j_gene: TRBJ2-7
CDR3nt: TGCGCCAGCAGCTACGGACAGGGATCCTACGAGCAGTACTTC
CDR3aa: CASSYGQGSYEQYF

d_gene: -
v_gene: TRBV5-6
j_gene: TRBJ2-1
CDR3nt: TGTGCCACCAGAGGGGCAGGGGGGATAAATGAGCAGTTCTTC
CDR3aa: CATRGAGGINEQFF

d_gene: TRBD2
v_gene: TRBV5-1
j_gene: TRBJ2-7
CDR3nt: TGCGCCAGCAGCAGGGGACTAGCGGGAGGATCAGAGCAGTACTTC
CDR3aa: CASSRGLAGGSEQYF